Sequencing of this TCR beta chain was carried out in a study of cytomegalovirus exposure and HLA in healthy donors. Germline V gene data show CDR1 as SGHNT and CDR2 as YYREEE (reference sequence). V shed 3 bases and J shed 4 bases, with 16 bases lying between them. The CDR3 sequence is 15 residues long. Profiled with immunoSEQ multiplex PCR; TCRdb holds only in-frame clones, not every one. The sample has about 54,000 clones; approximately 89% are singletons. Sequencing was carried out using PBMCs. This chain uses TRBV5-4 with TRBJ1-1, with D possibly TRBD1 on 5 matching bases. This clonotype originated in a woman between 18 and 30 years old in good health and CMV-seropositive. This CDR3 is CASSSDIGGFTEAFF. Here the CDR3 DNA reads TGTGCCAGCAGCTCGGACATCGGGGGGTTCACTGAAGCTTTCTTT.